The 14 T cell receptor beta chains below come from one sample, sequenced in a study of T cell responses to AZD1222 COVID-19 vaccine. Sequencing was performed with immunoSEQ multiplex PCR; in TCRdb, only in-frame clones are kept and a portion is missing. Of about 140,000 clones in the sample, around nine tenths were seen once. The sample in question was peripheral blood, obtained 28 days after the second AZD1222 dose. The receptors originated from an adult who received the AZD1222 COVID-19 vaccine.

This clone showed up just a few times. The chain employs TRBV6-5 and TRBJ1-1; D is uncertain. The CDR3 totals 14 residues. Germline assignment: CDR1 MNHEY and CDR2 SVGAGI. Trimming took 6 bases from V and 0 from J, leaving 11 bases between them. The chain's CDR3 is CASRPQYVNTEAFF. The CDR3 coding sequence is TGTGCCAGCAGACCCCAATACGTGAACACTGAAGCTTTCTTT.

This clone was seen only once. This chain uses TRBV7-9 with TRBJ2-7, with D tentatively TRBD1 (6 bases). V was cut by 4 bases and J by 8 bases, with 21 bases left in between. The CDR3 has 15 amino acids. The germline gives CDR1 SEHNR, CDR2 FQNEAQ (reference sequence). In DNA, the CDR3 is TGTGCCAGCAGCTATATCGGACAGTCCCGGTACAAGCAGTACTTC. Its translation: CASSYIGQSRYKQYF.

The V gene is TRBV6-5, the J gene TRBJ1-5; a possible D gene is TRBD1 (5 bases). Trimming cost V 4 bases and J 9 bases, with 13 bases left between them. The CDR3 sequence is 13 residues long. CDR1 is MNHEY and CDR2 is SVGAGI in the germline V gene. Here the CDR3 reads CASSSWGGSPQHF. The CDR3 DNA reads as TGTGCCAGCAGTTCTTGGGGGGGATCGCCCCAGCATTTT.

The rearrangement links TRBV14 to TRBJ1-2; D not certain. In germline, CDR1 is SGHDN, CDR2 FVKESK. The CDR3 has 13 amino acids. V gave up 3 bases and J gave up 4 bases, with 9 bases separating them. CDR3: CASSQDSRYGYTF. The CDR3 nucleotides are TGTGCCAGCAGCCAGGATAGCCGCTATGGCTACACCTTC.

This chain connects TRBV28 to TRBJ2-1; D not certain. The germline gives CDR1 MDHEN, CDR2 SYDVKM. This CDR3 is 12 amino acids long. Deletions cut 3 bases from V and 2 bases from J, with 2 bases between. CDR3 DNA: TGTGCCAGCAGTTTGCCCTACAATGAGCAGTTCTTC. Its translation: CASSLPYNEQFF.

The chain carries TRBV9 and TRBJ2-5, with D possibly matching TRBD1 (6 bases). Germline-derived CDR1 and CDR2 are SGDLS and YYNGEE. V lost 1 base, J lost 3 bases, and 13 bases lay in between. The CDR3 is 15 residues long. The CDR3, as DNA: TGTGCCAGCAGCGTACAACAGGGAGAAGAAGAGACCCAGTACTTC. It yields the protein CASSVQQGEEETQYF.

The chain couples TRBV7-9 to TRBJ2-1, with no clear D. CDR1 and CDR2 from the germline V gene are SEHNR and FQNEAQ (reference sequence). This CDR3 region has 12 residues. V lost 4 bases to trimming and J lost 8 bases, with 9 bases between them. The CDR3 sequence is CASSYSTDEQFF. Written as DNA, the CDR3 is TGTGCCAGCAGCTACTCGACGGATGAGCAGTTCTTC.

V and J are TRBV19 and TRBJ1-1; D is ambiguous. The germline V and J ends were trimmed by 7 bases and 5 bases, with 14 bases remaining between them. The CDR3 has 13 amino acids. Looked up from germline, CDR1 is LNHDA and CDR2 is SQIVND (reference sequence). The CDR3 DNA reads TGTGCCAGTATCGATTCCACCAGGACTGAAGCTTTCTTT. Amino acids: CASIDSTRTEAFF.

The chain links TRBV4-2 to TRBJ2-1; 9 nucleotides line up with TRBD2. Germline V gene lookup returns CDR1 LGHNA and CDR2 YNFKEQ. The V segment lost 0 bases and the J segment 5 bases; nucleotides outside the gene matches: 2. This CDR3 has 15 amino acids. The DNA for the CDR3 is TGTGCCAGCAGCCAAGATTTAGCGGGAGACAATGAGCAGTTCTTC. It yields the protein CASSQDLAGDNEQFF.

This clone was seen a single time. The rearrangement joins TRBV6-4 to TRBJ2-3; tentatively, D is TRBD1 (5 bases). Looked up from germline, CDR1 is MRHNA and CDR2 is SNTAGT. V lost 0 bases and J lost 6, with 7 bases in between. CDR3 size: 13 residues. The CDR3 loop reads CASSDSQGDTQYF. CDR3 DNA: TGTGCCAGCAGTGACTCGCAGGGCGATACGCAGTATTTT.

The rearrangement links TRBV18 to TRBJ1-2, with 9 bases that match TRBD1. This CDR3 has 17 amino acids. The germline V gene encodes CDR1 KGHSH and CDR2 LQKENI. Trimming took 6 bases from V and 0 from J; bases not matched to a gene: 11. CDR3 nucleotides: TGTGCCAGCTCCCGTAATACAGGGGGCGCGGCTAACTATGGCTACACCTTC. Protein product: CASSRNTGGAANYGYTF.

The chain links TRBV2 to TRBJ2-3; a possible D gene is TRBD2 (5 bases). V was cut by 7 bases and J by 6 bases, with 20 bases left in between. The CDR3 covers 15 residues. Germline V gives CDR1 SNHLY, CDR2 FYNNEI. The CDR3 loop reads CASTYGLGTGDTQYF. Here the CDR3 DNA reads TGTGCCAGCACTTACGGACTCGGCACGGGGGATACGCAGTATTTT.

This clone was seen a handful of times. The rearrangement joins TRBV18 to TRBJ2-7; no reliable D call. CDR3 length equals 13 residues. Germline values: CDR1 KGHSH, CDR2 LQKENI. The V end lost 4 bases, the J end lost 6 bases, and 13 bases lay between the germline ends. CDR3 nucleotides: TGTGCCAGCTCACAATTATCGCAAGGCGAGCAGTACTTC. Protein product: CASSQLSQGEQYF.

The chain combines TRBV7-2 with TRBJ2-1; D tentatively fits TRBD1 or TRBD2 (6 bases each). The germline CDR1 and CDR2 sequences are SGHTA and FQGNSA. V lost 5 bases, J lost 7 bases, and 15 bases lay in between. The CDR3 is 14 amino acids. The CDR3 loop is CASSPPGAGNEQFF. CDR3 nucleotides: TGTGCCAGCAGCCCCCCGGGGGCCGGGAATGAGCAGTTCTTC.